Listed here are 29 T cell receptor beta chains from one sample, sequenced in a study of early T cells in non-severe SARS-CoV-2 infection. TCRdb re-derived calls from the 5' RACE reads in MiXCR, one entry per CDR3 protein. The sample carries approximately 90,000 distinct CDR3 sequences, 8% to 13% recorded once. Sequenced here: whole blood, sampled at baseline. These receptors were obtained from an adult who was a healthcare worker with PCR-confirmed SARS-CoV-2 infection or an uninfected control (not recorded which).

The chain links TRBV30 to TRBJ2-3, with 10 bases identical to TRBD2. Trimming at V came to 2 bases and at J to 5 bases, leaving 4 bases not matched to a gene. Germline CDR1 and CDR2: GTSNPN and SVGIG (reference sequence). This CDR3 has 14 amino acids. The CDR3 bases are TGTGCCTGGAGTCGAGGACTAGCGGAAGATACGCAGTATTTT. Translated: CAWSRGLAEDTQYF. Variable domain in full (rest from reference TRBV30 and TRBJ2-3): SQTIHQWPATLVQPVGSPLSLECTVEGTSNPNLYWYRQAAGRGLQLLFYSVGIGQISSEVPQNLSASRPQDRQFILSSKKLLLSDSGFYLCAWSRGLAEDTQYFGPGTRLTVL.

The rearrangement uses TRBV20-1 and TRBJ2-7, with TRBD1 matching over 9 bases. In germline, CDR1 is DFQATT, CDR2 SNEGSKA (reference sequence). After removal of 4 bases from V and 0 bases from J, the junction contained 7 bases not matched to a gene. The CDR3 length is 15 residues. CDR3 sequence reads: CSATPGQGASYEQYF. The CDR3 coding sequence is TGCAGTGCTACCCCGGGACAGGGAGCCTCCTACGAGCAGTACTTC.

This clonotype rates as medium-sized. The CDR3 spells CASSIVGGPNNEQFF. CDR3 bases: TGTGCCAGTAGTATAGTAGGTGGACCTAACAATGAGCAGTTCTTC. The chain carries TRBV19 and TRBJ2-1, with D uncertain. There are 15 residues in the CDR3. V lost 1 base to trimming and J lost 5 bases, with 12 bases between them. Germline CDR1 LNHDA, CDR2 SQIVND (reference sequence).

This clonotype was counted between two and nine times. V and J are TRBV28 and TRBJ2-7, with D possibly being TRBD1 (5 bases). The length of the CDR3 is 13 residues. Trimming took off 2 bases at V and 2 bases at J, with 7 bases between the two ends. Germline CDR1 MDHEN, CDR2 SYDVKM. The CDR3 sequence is CASSLPGTYEQYF. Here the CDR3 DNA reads TGTGCCAGCAGTTTACCAGGGACCTACGAGCAGTACTTC.

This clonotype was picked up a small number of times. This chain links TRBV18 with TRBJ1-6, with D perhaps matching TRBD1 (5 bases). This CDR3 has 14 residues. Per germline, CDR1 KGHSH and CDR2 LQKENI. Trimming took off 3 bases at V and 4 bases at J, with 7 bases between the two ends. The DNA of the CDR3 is TGTGCCAGCTCACCTGACAGATATAATTCACCCCTCCACTTT. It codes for CASSPDRYNSPLHF.

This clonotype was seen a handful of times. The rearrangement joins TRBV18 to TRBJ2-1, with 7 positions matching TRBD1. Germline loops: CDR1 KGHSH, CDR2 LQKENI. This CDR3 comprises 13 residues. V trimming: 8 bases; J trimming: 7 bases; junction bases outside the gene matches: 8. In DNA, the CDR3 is TGTGCCAGCACTTCTGCAGGGGGAAATGAGCAGTTCTTC. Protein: CASTSAGGNEQFF.

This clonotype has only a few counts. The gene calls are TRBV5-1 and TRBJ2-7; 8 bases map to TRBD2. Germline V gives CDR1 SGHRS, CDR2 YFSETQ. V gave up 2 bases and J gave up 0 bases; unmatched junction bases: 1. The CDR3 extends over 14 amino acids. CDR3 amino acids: CASSLGTSSYEQYF. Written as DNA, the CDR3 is TGCGCCAGCAGCTTAGGGACTAGCTCCTACGAGCAGTACTTC.

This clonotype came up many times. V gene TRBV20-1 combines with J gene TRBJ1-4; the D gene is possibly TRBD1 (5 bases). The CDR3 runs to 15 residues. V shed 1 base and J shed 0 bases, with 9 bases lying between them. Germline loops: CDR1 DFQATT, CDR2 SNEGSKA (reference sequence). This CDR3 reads CSARVSTATNEKLFF. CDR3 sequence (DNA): TGCAGTGCTAGAGTCTCGACAGCAACTAATGAAAAACTGTTTTTT.

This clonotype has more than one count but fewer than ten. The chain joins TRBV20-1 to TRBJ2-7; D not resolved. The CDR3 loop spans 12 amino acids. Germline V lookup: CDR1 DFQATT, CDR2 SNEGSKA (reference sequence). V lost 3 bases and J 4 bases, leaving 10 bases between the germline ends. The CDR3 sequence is CSASSSRYEQYF. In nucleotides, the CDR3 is TGCAGTGCTAGTAGTTCAAGGTACGAGCAGTACTTC.

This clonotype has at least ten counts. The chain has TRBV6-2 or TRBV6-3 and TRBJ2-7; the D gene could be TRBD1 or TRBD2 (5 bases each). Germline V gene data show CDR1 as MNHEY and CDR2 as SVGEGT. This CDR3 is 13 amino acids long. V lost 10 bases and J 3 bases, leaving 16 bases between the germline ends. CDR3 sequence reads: CATQTGTYYEQYF. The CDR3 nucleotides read TGTGCCACCCAAACCGGGACGTACTACGAGCAGTACTTC.

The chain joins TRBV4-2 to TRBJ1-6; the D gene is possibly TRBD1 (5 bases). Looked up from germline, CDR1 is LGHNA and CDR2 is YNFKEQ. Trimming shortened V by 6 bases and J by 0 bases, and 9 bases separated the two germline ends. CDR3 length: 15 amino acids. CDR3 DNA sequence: TGTGCCAGCAGACAGGCGAGCTCCTATAATTCACCCCTCCACTTT. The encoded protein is CASRQASSYNSPLHF.

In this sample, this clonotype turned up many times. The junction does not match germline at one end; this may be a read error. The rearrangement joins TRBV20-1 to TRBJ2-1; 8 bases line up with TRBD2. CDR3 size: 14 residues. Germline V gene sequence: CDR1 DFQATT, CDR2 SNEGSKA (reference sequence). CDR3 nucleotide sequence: TGCAGTGCTCCTCCCTCGGGGTCTTTAGCGGGGCCCGTCTTC. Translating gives CSAPPSGSLAGPVF.

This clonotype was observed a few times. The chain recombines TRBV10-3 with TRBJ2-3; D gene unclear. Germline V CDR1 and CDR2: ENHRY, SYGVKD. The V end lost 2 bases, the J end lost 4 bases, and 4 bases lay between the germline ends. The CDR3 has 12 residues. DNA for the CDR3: TGTGCCATCAGTGAGAGCGCAGATACGCAGTATTTT. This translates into CAISESADTQYF.

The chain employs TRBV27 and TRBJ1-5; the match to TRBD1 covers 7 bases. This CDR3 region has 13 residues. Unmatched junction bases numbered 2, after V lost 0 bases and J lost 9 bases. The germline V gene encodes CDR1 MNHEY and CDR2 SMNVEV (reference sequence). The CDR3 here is CASSLSQGGPQHF. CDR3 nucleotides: TGTGCCAGCAGTTTATCTCAGGGGGGGCCCCAGCATTTT.

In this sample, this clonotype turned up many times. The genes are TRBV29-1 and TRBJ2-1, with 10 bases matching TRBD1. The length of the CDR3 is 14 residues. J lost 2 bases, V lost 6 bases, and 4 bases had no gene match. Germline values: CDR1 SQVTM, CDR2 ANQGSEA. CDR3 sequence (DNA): TGCAGCGTGGACAGGGGGTTGACCTACAATGAGCAGTTCTTC. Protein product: CSVDRGLTYNEQFF.

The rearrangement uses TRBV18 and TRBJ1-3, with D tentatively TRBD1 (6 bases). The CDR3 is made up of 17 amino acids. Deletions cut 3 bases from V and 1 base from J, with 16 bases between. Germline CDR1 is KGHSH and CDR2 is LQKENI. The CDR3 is CASSPGGGTSSGNTIYF. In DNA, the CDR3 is TGTGCCAGCTCACCGGGAGGGGGAACTTCATCTGGAAACACCATATATTTT.

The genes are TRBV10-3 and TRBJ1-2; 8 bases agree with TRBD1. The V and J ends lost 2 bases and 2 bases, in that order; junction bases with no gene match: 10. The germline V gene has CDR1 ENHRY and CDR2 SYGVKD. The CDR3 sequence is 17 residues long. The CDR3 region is CAISEPPGDRKNYGYTF. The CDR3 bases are TGTGCCATCAGTGAGCCGCCGGGGGACAGGAAGAACTATGGCTACACCTTC.

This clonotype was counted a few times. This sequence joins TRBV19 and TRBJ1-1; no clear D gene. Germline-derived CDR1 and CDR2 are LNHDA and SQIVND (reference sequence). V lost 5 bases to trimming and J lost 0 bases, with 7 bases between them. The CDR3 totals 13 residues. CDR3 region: CASSFNLNTEAFF. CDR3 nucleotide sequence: TGTGCCAGTAGTTTTAACCTGAACACTGAAGCTTTCTTT. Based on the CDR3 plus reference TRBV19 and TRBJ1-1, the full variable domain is DGGITQSPKYLFRKEGQNVTLSCEQNLNHDAMYWYRQDPGQGLRLIYYSQIVNDFQKGDIAEGYSVSREKKESFPLTVTSAQKNPTAFYLCASSFNLNTEAFFGQGTRLTVV.

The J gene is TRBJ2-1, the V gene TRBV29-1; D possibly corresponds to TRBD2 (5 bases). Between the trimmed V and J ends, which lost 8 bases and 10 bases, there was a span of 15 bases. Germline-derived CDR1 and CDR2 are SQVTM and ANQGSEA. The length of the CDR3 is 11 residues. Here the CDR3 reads CSPLLGGEQFF. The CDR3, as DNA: TGCAGCCCCTTGCTGGGCGGGGAGCAGTTCTTC.

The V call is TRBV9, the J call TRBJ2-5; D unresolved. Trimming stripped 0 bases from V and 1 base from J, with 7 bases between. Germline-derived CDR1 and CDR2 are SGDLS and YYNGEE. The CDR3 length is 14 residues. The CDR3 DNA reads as TGTGCCAGCAGCGTAGGACCGTCCCAAGAGACCCAGTACTTC. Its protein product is CASSVGPSQETQYF.

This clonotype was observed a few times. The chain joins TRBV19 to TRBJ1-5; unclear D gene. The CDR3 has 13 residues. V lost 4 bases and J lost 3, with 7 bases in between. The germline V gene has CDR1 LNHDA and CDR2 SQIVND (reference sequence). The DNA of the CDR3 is TGTGCCAGTAGTAGAGACTACAATCAGCCCCAGCATTTT. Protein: CASSRDYNQPQHF.

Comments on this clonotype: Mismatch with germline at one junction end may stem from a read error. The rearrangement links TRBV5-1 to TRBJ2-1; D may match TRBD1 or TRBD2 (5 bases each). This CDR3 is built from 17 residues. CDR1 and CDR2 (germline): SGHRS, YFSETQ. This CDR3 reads CTSSRVLLGTEYNEQFF. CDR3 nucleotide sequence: TGCACCAGCAGCCGTGTCCTCTTAGGGACGGAGTACAATGAGCAGTTCTTC.

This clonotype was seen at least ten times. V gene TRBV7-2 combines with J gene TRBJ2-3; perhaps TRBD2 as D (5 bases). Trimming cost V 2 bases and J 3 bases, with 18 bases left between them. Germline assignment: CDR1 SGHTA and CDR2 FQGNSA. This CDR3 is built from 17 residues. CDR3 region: CASSLNLGSGRTDTQYF. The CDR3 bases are TGTGCCAGCAGCTTAAATCTGGGAAGCGGAAGAACAGATACGCAGTATTTT.

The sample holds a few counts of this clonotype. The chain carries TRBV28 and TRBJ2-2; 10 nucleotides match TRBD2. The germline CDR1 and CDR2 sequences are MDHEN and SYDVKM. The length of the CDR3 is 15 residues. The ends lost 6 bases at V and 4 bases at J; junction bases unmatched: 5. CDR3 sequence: CASRLQRGGTGELFF. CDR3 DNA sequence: TGTGCCAGCAGGCTTCAGCGGGGGGGCACCGGGGAGCTGTTTTTT.

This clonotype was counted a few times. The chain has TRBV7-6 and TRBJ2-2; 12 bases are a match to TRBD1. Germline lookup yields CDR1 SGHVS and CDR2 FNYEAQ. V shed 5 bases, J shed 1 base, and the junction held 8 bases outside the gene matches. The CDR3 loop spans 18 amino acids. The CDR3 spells CASSIRDRGPENTGELFF. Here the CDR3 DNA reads TGTGCCAGCAGCATCCGGGACAGGGGGCCGGAGAACACCGGGGAGCTGTTTTTT. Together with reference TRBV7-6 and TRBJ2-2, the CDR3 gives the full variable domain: GAGVSQSPRYKVTKRGQDVALRCDPISGHVSLYWYRQALGQGPEFLTYFNYEAQQDKSGLPNDRFSAERPEGSISTLTIQRTEQRDSAMYRCASSIRDRGPENTGELFFGEGSRLTVL.

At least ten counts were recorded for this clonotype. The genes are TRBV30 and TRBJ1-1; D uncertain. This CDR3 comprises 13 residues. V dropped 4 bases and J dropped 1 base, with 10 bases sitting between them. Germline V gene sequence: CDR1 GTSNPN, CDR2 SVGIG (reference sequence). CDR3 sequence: CAWNLQRNTEAFF. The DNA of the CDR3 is TGTGCCTGGAACTTACAGCGGAACACTGAAGCTTTCTTT.

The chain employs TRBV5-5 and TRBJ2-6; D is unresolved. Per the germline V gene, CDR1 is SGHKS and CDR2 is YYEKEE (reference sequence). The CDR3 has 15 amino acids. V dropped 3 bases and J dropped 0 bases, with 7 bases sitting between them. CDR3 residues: CASSSVHSGANVLTF. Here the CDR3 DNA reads TGTGCCAGCAGCTCCGTCCACTCTGGGGCCAACGTCCTGACTTTC.

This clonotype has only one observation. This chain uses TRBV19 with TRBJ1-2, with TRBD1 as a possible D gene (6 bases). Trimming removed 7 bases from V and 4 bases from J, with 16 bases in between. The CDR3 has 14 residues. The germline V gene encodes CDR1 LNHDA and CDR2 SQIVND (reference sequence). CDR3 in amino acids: CASTTQGIGYGYTF. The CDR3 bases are TGTGCCAGTACCACACAGGGAATCGGCTATGGCTACACCTTC.

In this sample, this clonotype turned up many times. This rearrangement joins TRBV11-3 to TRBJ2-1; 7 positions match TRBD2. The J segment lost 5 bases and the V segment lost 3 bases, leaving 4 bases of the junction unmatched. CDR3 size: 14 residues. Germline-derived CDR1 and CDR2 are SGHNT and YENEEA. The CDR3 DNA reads TGTGCCAGCAGCTTGAGGCTAGCGGACAATGAGCAGTTCTTC. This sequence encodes CASSLRLADNEQFF.